Listed below are T cell receptor beta chains from one sample, sequenced in a study of shared clonotypes between healthy human individuals. Assay used: immunoSEQ multiplex PCR; TCRdb lists only in-frame clones, some missing. The sample consists of over 750,000 clones, about 97% of them appearing once. Material for sequencing was naive CD8+ T cells sorted from blood. The source of these receptors is a young man in good health. Each CDR3 is given with its conserved first and last residue. Each record gives: CDR3 protein, clone size, J gene, CDR3 length, V gene. A clone size is listed for some rows: how often the clone was seen (once, few, many), or a class if it is expanded.

CDR3: CASSGMISYEQYF
size: once
J: TRBJ2-7
length: 13
V: TRBV5-6

CDR3: CASASGGSYEQYF
size: once
J: TRBJ2-7
length: 13
V: TRBV7-9

CDR3: CASSLDIHEQYF
size: .
J: TRBJ2-7
length: 12
V: TRBV5-4

CDR3: CASSYVGQPQHF
size: .
J: TRBJ1-5
length: 12
V: TRBV6-5

CDR3: CASSLGQGNEQFF
size: .
J: TRBJ2-1
length: 13
V: TRBV27

CDR3: CASSLGGGPYEQYF
size: .
J: TRBJ2-7
length: 14
V: TRBV7-9

CDR3: CASSLGTGGRNTIYF
size: .
J: TRBJ1-3
length: 15
V: TRBV7-6

CDR3: CASSPGNPVAGGTYNEQFF
size: .
J: TRBJ2-1
length: 19
V: TRBV18

CDR3: CASSPRHNEQFF
size: .
J: TRBJ2-1
length: 12
V: TRBV27

CDR3: CASSGTGAATNEKLFF
size: once
J: TRBJ1-4
length: 16
V: TRBV5-1

CDR3: CASSFPGPNQPQHF
size: .
J: TRBJ1-5
length: 14
V: TRBV7-9

CDR3: CASSFQGSPQHF
size: once
J: TRBJ1-5
length: 12
V: TRBV27

CDR3: CASSLAGVSYNEQFF
size: .
J: TRBJ2-1
length: 15
V: TRBV5-1

CDR3: CASSSTSGSYNEQFF
size: .
J: TRBJ2-1
length: 15
V: TRBV28

CDR3: CASSQLPQRGRHQETQYF
size: .
J: TRBJ2-5
length: 18
V: TRBV5-1

CDR3: CASSFLRESYNEQFF
size: .
J: TRBJ2-1
length: 15
V: TRBV28

CDR3: CAWTSGLSYEQYF
size: .
J: TRBJ2-7
length: 13
V: TRBV30

CDR3: CASSSRGVAYEQYF
size: .
J: TRBJ2-7
length: 14
V: TRBV7-8